This entry lists 22 T cell receptor beta chains sequenced from one sample in a study of regulatory T cells in long-lasting Graves disease. Time point reported: persistent/refractory GD, antithyroid drugs over 5 years with positive TRAb. There was RNA extracted from PBMCs, and the TCR library was made from it. Arm-PCR of CDR3 regions and iRepertoire HTBI primers were used to build TCR beta libraries. TCRdb passed the multiplex PCR reads through MiXCR, listing each CDR3 protein once. The table includes nearly 350,000 distinct CDR3 sequences, around a fifth detected once. The input for sequencing was peripheral blood mononuclear cells (PBMCs), taken when the disease was refractory, from a patient treated with antithyroid drugs. The receptors here all came from a female donor with Graves disease.

This clonotype turned up a few times. The chain uses TRBV25-1 and TRBJ2-7; D remains unclear. CDR3 length: 13 amino acids. Trimming took 1 base from V and 6 from J, leaving 10 bases between them. From germline, CDR1 is MGHDK and CDR2 SYGVNS. CDR3 coding DNA: TGTGCCAGCAGTGAATTCATAAGCAGCGAGCAGTACTTC. Translated: CASSEFISSEQYF.

This clonotype was seen more than once but under ten times. The rearrangement uses TRBV20-1 and TRBJ2-4; 7 nucleotides match TRBD2. The J segment lost 4 bases and the V segment lost 6 bases, leaving 15 bases of the junction unmatched. Germline V gene sequence: CDR1 DFQATT, CDR2 SNEGSKA (reference sequence). The CDR3 runs 16 residues. CDR3 in DNA: TGCAGTGCCAAGACCCGAGGGAGGGTAGGAAAAAACATTCAGTACTTC. This sequence encodes CSAKTRGRVGKNIQYF.

Many counts were recorded for this clonotype. CDR3 coding DNA: TGTGCCACCCGAAGGGACAGCCTCACAGATACGCAGTATTTT. Its translation is CATRRDSLTDTQYF. This chain links TRBV24-1 with TRBJ2-3; 7 positions match TRBD1. V dropped 9 bases and J dropped 2; count of bases not matched to a gene: 7. Germline lookup yields CDR1 KGHDR and CDR2 SFDVKD. This CDR3 is built from 14 residues.

Comments on this clonotype: The conserved final phenylalanine or tryptophan is absent from the CDR3, which likely points to a read error. As DNA, the CDR3 is TGTGCCAGCAGTTTAGACAGTTCGGTCTACGAGCAGTACCTC. It specifies CASSLDSSVYEQYL. The chain combines TRBV12-3 or TRBV12-4 with TRBJ2-7; D is unclear. V was clipped by 1 base and J by 3 bases, with 10 bases between them. The CDR3 has 14 amino acids.

This clonotype occurred a few times. The V gene is TRBV24-1, the J gene TRBJ2-5; perhaps TRBD2 as D (7 bases). The J call is doubtful: the DNA matches TRBJ2-7 better. The V gene's germline CDR1 is KGHDR and CDR2 SFDVKD. There are 14 residues in the CDR3. In DNA, the CDR3 is TGTGCCACCAGTGGGGGGGGGCCTCCCTACGAGCAGTACTTC. Translated, it gives CATSGGGPPYEQYF.

This clonotype was detected a few times. The chain combines TRBV20-1 with TRBJ1-2, with a weak D call TRBD1 (5 bases). Germline CDR1 reads DFQATT; CDR2 reads SNEGSKA (reference sequence). This CDR3 is built from 14 residues. Trimming removed 3 bases from V and 2 bases from J, with 13 bases in between. The CDR3 DNA is TGCAGTGCTAGCTCGGAGGGGCGAAACTATGGCTACACCTTC. This sequence encodes CSASSEGRNYGYTF.

A few counts support this clonotype. Just one base apart from a much larger clone, this may be a read error. The gene calls are TRBV3-1 and TRBJ1-5, with D unresolved. V shed 0 bases and J shed 3 bases, with 3 bases lying between them. This CDR3 region has 13 residues. Per germline, CDR1 LGHDT and CDR2 YNNKEL (reference sequence). This CDR3 reads CASSQDLNQPQHF. CDR3 nucleotides: TGTGCCAGCAGCCAAGATCTCAATCAGCCCCAGCATTTT. Supplemented by reference TRBV3-1 and TRBJ1-5, the full variable domain reads DTAVSQTPKYLVTQMGNDKSIKCEQNLGHDTMYWYKQDSKKFLKIMFSYNNKELIINETVPNRFSPKSPDKAHLNLHINSLELGDSAVYFCASSQDLNQPQHFGDGTRLSIL.

The J gene is TRBJ2-7, the V gene TRBV5-1, with 9 bases matching TRBD1. The CDR3 sequence is 16 residues long. V trimming: 3 bases; J trimming: 4 bases; junction bases outside the gene matches: 11. Germline loops: CDR1 SGHRS, CDR2 YFSETQ. CDR3 sequence: CASSWGQGRPPYEQYF. The CDR3 DNA reads TGCGCCAGCAGCTGGGGACAGGGACGACCTCCATACGAGCAGTACTTC.

The V and J genes are TRBV24-1 and TRBJ1-5; D not resolved. Between the trimmed V and J ends, which lost 6 bases and 0 bases, there was a span of 14 bases. The CDR3 is 16 amino acids. In germline, CDR1 is KGHDR, CDR2 SFDVKD. The CDR3 reads CATSLGAGDSNQPQHF. In DNA form, the CDR3 reads TGTGCCACCAGTCTTGGAGCAGGAGATAGCAATCAGCCCCAGCATTTT.

In this sample, this clonotype turned up many times. The V and J genes are TRBV27 and TRBJ1-1; 9 nucleotides line up with TRBD1. With V trimmed by 6 bases and J by 4 bases, 6 bases remained unmatched. Germline lookup yields CDR1 MNHEY and CDR2 SMNVEV (reference sequence). CDR3 length equals 14 residues. The CDR3 loop reads CASRTGGVITEAFF. In DNA form, the CDR3 reads TGTGCCAGCAGGACAGGGGGAGTGATCACTGAAGCTTTCTTT.

The chain links TRBV5-1 to TRBJ2-1; possibly TRBD1 for D (5 bases). Per germline, CDR1 SGHRS and CDR2 YFSETQ. This CDR3 spans 14 amino acids. V was clipped by 5 bases and J by 0 bases, with 9 bases between them. The CDR3 spells CASSSDSSYNEQFF. DNA of the CDR3: TGCGCCAGCAGTTCCGACAGCTCCTACAATGAGCAGTTCTTC.

There are many counts of this clonotype. This chain uses TRBV11-2 with TRBJ1-2; D unclear. The ends were cut back, 5 bases at V and 2 bases at J, with 18 bases in the middle. There are 16 residues in the CDR3. Per germline, CDR1 SGHAT and CDR2 FQNNGV. The CDR3 reads CASSMGAELLNYGYTF. CDR3 DNA: TGTGCCAGCAGCATGGGAGCAGAGCTCCTAAACTATGGCTACACCTTC. The variable domain in full, completed from reference TRBV11-2 and TRBJ1-2, reads EAGVAQSPRYKIIEKRQSVAFWCNPISGHATLYWYQQILGQGPKLLIQFQNNGVVDDSQLPKDRFSAERLKGVDSTLKIQPAKLEDSAVYLCASSMGAELLNYGYTFGSGTRLTVV.

This clonotype appeared a few times. This chain links TRBV7-2 with TRBJ2-5; D is ambiguous. V was clipped by 5 bases and J by 0 bases, with 10 bases between them. This CDR3 has 14 residues. CDR1 and CDR2 (germline): SGHTA, FQGNSA. The CDR3 nucleotides read TGTGCCAGCAGCCCCTGGACCGACCAAGAGACCCAGTACTTC. Encoded protein: CASSPWTDQETQYF.

This clonotype was observed many times. CDR3 sequence reads: CASSLGHGRGEKLFF. In DNA form, the CDR3 reads TGTGCCAGCAGTTTAGGGCACGGTCGAGGTGAAAAACTGTTTTTT. The genes are TRBV12-3 or TRBV12-4 and TRBJ1-4; no clear D. V lost 1 base to trimming and J lost 7 bases, with 13 bases between them. The CDR3 contains 15 residues.

This clonotype was counted at least ten times. This chain connects TRBV30 to TRBJ1-4; a weak D match, TRBD1 (6 bases). Deletions cut 4 bases from V and 3 bases from J, with 12 bases between. The germline V gene encodes CDR1 GTSNPN and CDR2 SVGIG (reference sequence). The CDR3 runs to 14 residues. The DNA of the CDR3 is TGTGCCTGGACAACAGGGTTGCCTAATGAAAAACTGTTTTTT. This encodes CAWTTGLPNEKLFF.

This clonotype turned up a few times. V is TRBV27 and J is TRBJ2-6, with a tentative D call TRBD1 (5 bases). The CDR3 length is 15 residues. Between the trimmed V and J ends, which lost 4 bases and 0 bases, there was a span of 7 bases. CDR1 and CDR2 (germline): MNHEY, SMNVEV (reference sequence). CDR3: CASSSRGSGANVLTF. CDR3 coding DNA: TGTGCCAGCAGTTCTAGGGGCTCTGGGGCCAACGTCCTGACTTTC.

Comment on this clonotype: A much larger clone differs by one base, so this may be a read error. The V and J genes are TRBV6-2 or TRBV6-3 and TRBJ2-7; D might be TRBD1 (5 bases). CDR3 size: 15 residues. Per the germline V gene, CDR1 is MNHEY and CDR2 is SVGEGT. CDR3 nucleotide sequence: TGTGCCAGCCGAAAACCTCAGGGTAGCTCCTACAAGCAGTACTTC. Its translation is CASRKPQGSSYKQYF.

V usage is TRBV4-2 and J usage is TRBJ2-1; 7 nucleotides match TRBD1. The trim removed 4 bases at V and 1 base at J, leaving 7 bases unmatched. The CDR3 runs to 16 residues. The germline V gene encodes CDR1 LGHNA and CDR2 YNFKEQ. The CDR3: CASSPSAGGSYNEQFF. In DNA form, the CDR3 reads TGTGCCAGCAGCCCCTCCGCAGGGGGTTCCTACAATGAGCAGTTCTTC.

The chain recombines TRBV9 with TRBJ2-7, with TRBD2 matching 7 bases. Germline V gives CDR1 SGDLS, CDR2 YYNGEE. The CDR3 totals 15 residues. V lost 1 base and J lost 4; bases outside the gene matches: 8. CDR3 in DNA: TGTGCCAGCAGCGTAAACCGGGACTATGGTTACGAGCAGTACTTC. This codes for CASSVNRDYGYEQYF.

This clonotype was observed a single time. The V call is TRBV11-2, the J call TRBJ2-3; 10 bases align to TRBD2. Germline values: CDR1 SGHAT, CDR2 FQNNGV. CDR3 length equals 15 residues. Trimming took 5 bases from V and 4 from J; bases not matched to a gene: 6. The CDR3 coding sequence is TGTGCCAGCAGCGAGCGGGAGGGCCTCGCAGATACGCAGTATTTT. As protein: CASSEREGLADTQYF. Based on the CDR3 plus reference TRBV11-2 and TRBJ2-3, the full variable domain is EAGVAQSPRYKIIEKRQSVAFWCNPISGHATLYWYQQILGQGPKLLIQFQNNGVVDDSQLPKDRFSAERLKGVDSTLKIQPAKLEDSAVYLCASSEREGLADTQYFGPGTRLTVL.

Notes on this clonotype: One junction end disagrees with the germline gene, perhaps due to a read error. The chain has TRBV6-1 and TRBJ2-7, with D unresolved. Germline CDR1 is MNHNS and CDR2 is SASEGT. The CDR3 contains 12 residues. For the CDR3, the DNA is TGTGCCAGCCAGGATTTCCGTGGTCGGCAGTGCTTC. Translating it yields CASQDFRGRQCF.

This clonotype was observed a handful of times. The genes are TRBV10-3 and TRBJ1-2, with TRBD1 as a possible D gene (5 bases). Per germline, CDR1 ENHRY and CDR2 SYGVKD. The CDR3 extends over 16 amino acids. V shed 3 bases and J shed 8 bases, with 22 bases lying between them. DNA of the CDR3: TGTGCCATCAGTGACAGGAGAGACAGCACTATGGGGGGCTACACCTTC. The encoded protein is CAISDRRDSTMGGYTF.